This record covers a single T cell receptor beta chain. Its specificity is unknown. The sample is drawn from a study of OX40 agonist ivuxolimab in advanced cancers. General study findings and limits: Clonal expansion was among the lowest in partial responders at 0.1-3.0 mg/kg, especially CD8+. In the 0.1 to 3.0 mg/kg range, CD4+ and CD8+ blood T cells had expanded clonally by week 6.

Profiling relied on immunoSEQ multiplex PCR, and the TCRdb table lists in-frame clones only, not all of them. The repertoire holds around 81,000 clones, with about 86% as singletons. This CDR3 has 17 residues. The V gene end was trimmed by 8 bases and the J gene end by 0 bases; junction bases not matched to a gene: 12. Germline V gives CDR1 MDHEN, CDR2 SYDVKM. The clonotype was recovered from an adult with an advanced solid tumor such as melanoma, head and neck, liver or kidney cancer. The chain combines TRBV28 with TRBJ2-1, with 8 bases lining up with TRBD1. Sequencing used CD4+ or CD8+ T cells sorted from blood, obtained in a trial of the OX40 agonist ivuxolimab. The CDR3 DNA reads as TGTGCCAGCGCAGGGGGCTGGCGGGAAGACTCCTACAATGAGCAGTTCTTC. Encoded protein: CASAGGWREDSYNEQFF.